A selection of T cell receptor beta chains follows, all from one sample in a study of blood T cell repertoires in COVID-19. Repertoires were generated with immunoSEQ multiplex PCR, while TCRdb's copy carries only in-frame clones and drops some. The sample yields 130,000 to 150,000 clones, 84% seen once. The sample comprised PBMCs or T cells enriched from blood (not recorded which). These TCRs come from a woman aged 45 to 65 who had been exposed to COVID-19. CDR3s include the opening cysteine and the closing phenylalanine or tryptophan. A D gene is named only where the DNA matches it firmly. Size is omitted from some rows. Given values are once, few, many or a class for expanded clones.

>NA|TRBJ2-5|TRBD1|TRBV19
TGTGCCAGTAGTATAGGGGGACAGCAATCGGAAGAGACCCAGTACTTC
CASSIGGQQSEETQYF
>NA|TRBJ1-1|NA|TRBV7-8
TGTGCCAGCAGCCGATCCGGTCCGTTTGAAGCTTTCTTT
CASSRSGPFEAFF
>NA|TRBJ1-2|TRBD1|TRBV5-1
TGCGCCAGCAGCAGGGGCAGGGGGCGCCTCGATGGCTACACCTTC
CASSRGRGRLDGYTF
>NA|TRBJ2-5|TRBD1|TRBV19
TGTGCCAGTAGTCAAGGGACAGGGGGCGTACAAGAGACCCAGTACTTC
CASSQGTGGVQETQYF
>NA|TRBJ2-3|TRBD2|TRBV3-1/TRBV3-2
TGTGCCAGCAGCCGCCCTCCCCTTCACTTCGGACTAGCGGGGGCAAAGGCAGATACGCAGTATTTT
CASSRPPLHFGLAGAKADTQYF
>once|TRBJ1-1|TRBD1|TRBV9
TGTGCCAGCAGCGTAGTGGGACAGGGGGCGATGAACACTGAAGCTTTCTTT
CASSVVGQGAMNTEAFF
>NA|TRBJ2-3|TRBD2|TRBV9
TGTGCCAGCAGCGTAGGAGGGACTAGCGGGGTTCGTCGGAGCACAGATACGCAGTATTTT
CASSVGGTSGVRRSTDTQYF
>NA|TRBJ2-3|TRBD2|TRBV6-2/TRBV6-3
TGTGCCAGCAGTTCTCTTTTCCTAGCGGGAGCCCCGGCAGATACGCAGTATTTT
CASSSLFLAGAPADTQYF
>once|TRBJ1-1|NA|TRBV19
TGTGCCAGTAGTATACGAGGGAGAGGGAACGCTGAAGCTTTCTTT
CASSIRGRGNAEAFF
>NA|TRBJ1-2|NA|TRBV11-2
TGTGCCAGCAGCTTAGATAGGGGCGGAGTGATCGGGTATGGCTACACCTTC
CASSLDRGGVIGYGYTF
>NA|TRBJ2-2|TRBD1|TRBV19
TGTGCCAGTCGGACAGGTTCGAACACCGGGGAGCTGTTTTTT
CASRTGSNTGELFF
>once|TRBJ2-3|TRBD2|TRBV19
TGTGCCAGTAGTAGGGGACTAGCGGGGGCCACCTGGGGGCTGTATTTT
CASSRGLAGATWGLYF
>NA|TRBJ2-7|TRBD1|TRBV5-1
TGCGCCAGCAGCCCAGGACAGGGGATCGACGAGCAGTACTTC
CASSPGQGIDEQYF
>few|TRBJ1-1|NA|TRBV5-1
TGCGCCAGCAGCTTCTCGGGACAGAACACTGAAGCTTTCTTT
CASSFSGQNTEAFF
>NA|TRBJ2-1|TRBD2|TRBV4-1
TGCGCCAGCAGCCACATAGCGGGAGGGTTCTACAATGAGCAGTTCTTC
CASSHIAGGFYNEQFF
>NA|TRBJ1-4|TRBD1|TRBV9
TGTGCCAGCAGCCTGGAGGGACAGTGGGCTGAAAAACTGTTTTTT
CASSLEGQWAEKLFF
>NA|TRBJ2-7|TRBD1|TRBV9
TGTGCCAGCAGCGCCTCATCCGGGACAGGGAACTCCGAGCAGTACTTC
CASSASSGTGNSEQYF
>NA|TRBJ2-7|NA|TRBV19
TGTGCCAGTAGTATGAGTAGCTCACCCTACGAGCAGTACTTC
CASSMSSSPYEQYF
>once|TRBJ1-6|NA|TRBV6-2/TRBV6-3
TGTGCCAGCAGTCCAGATAATTCACCCCTCCACTTT
CASSPDNSPLHF
>NA|TRBJ1-1|TRBD1|TRBV5-1
TGCGCCAGCAGCTATAATTCGGGGACAGACGAAGCTTTCTTT
CASSYNSGTDEAFF
>NA|TRBJ2-6|TRBD1|TRBV18
TGTGCCAGCTCACCGGACAGGGCCCTCGGTGGGGCCAACGTCCTGACTTTC
CASSPDRALGGANVLTF
>NA|TRBJ2-3|NA|TRBV5-5
TGTGCCAGCAGTTCCGACAAGGGGATCACAGATACGCAGTATTTT
CASSSDKGITDTQYF
>once|TRBJ2-3|TRBD2|TRBV19
TGTGCCAGCGCCTGGGGGGGAGCGGCAGATACGCAGTATTTT
CASAWGGAADTQYF
>few|TRBJ2-7|NA|TRBV6-5
TGTGCCACCATGACCGGGATCGGCTCCTACGAGCAGTACTTC
CATMTGIGSYEQYF
>NA|TRBJ1-3|NA|TRBV2
TGTGCCAGCAGTGAAAAGACTTCTGGAAACACCATATATTTT
CASSEKTSGNTIYF
>NA|TRBJ2-5|TRBD2|TRBV2
TGTGCCAGCAGCGGGAGCGGGAAGGAGACCCAGTACTTC
CASSGSGKETQYF
>NA|TRBJ1-2|NA|TRBV25-1
TGTGCCAGCAGTCCAGGAGGCTATGGCTACACCTTC
CASSPGGYGYTF
>NA|TRBJ1-1|TRBD1|TRBV9
TGTGCCAGCAGCCCGCGGACAGGGCTCACTGAAGCTTTCTTT
CASSPRTGLTEAFF
>NA|TRBJ1-2|NA|TRBV9
TGTGCCAGCAGCGGGAAGGTACAGGGTAAGGATGGCTACACCTTC
CASSGKVQGKDGYTF
>NA|TRBJ2-3|TRBD2|TRBV27
TGTGCCAGCAGTTTTGGGGGGGTGGGAGTTACGCAGTATTTT
CASSFGGVGVTQYF
>NA|TRBJ1-1|NA|TRBV5-4
TGTGCCAGCAGCTTAGGGGTTTTGGTGAACACTGAAGCTTTCTTT
CASSLGVLVNTEAFF
>NA|TRBJ2-1|TRBD2|TRBV4-1
TGCGCCAGCAGCCTGGGACTAGCGGGGGATATTGAGCAGTTCTTC
CASSLGLAGDIEQFF